The 4 T cell receptor beta chains below were found in one sample sequenced in a study of shared clonotypes between healthy human individuals. Using immunoSEQ multiplex PCR, the repertoire was profiled, and TCRdb retains in-frame clones only, with some absent. Among around 2.1 million clones listed, approximately 96% were seen once. Specimen: naive CD4+ T cells sorted from blood. Subset reported: CD45RA+ positively selected. All receptors come from a man between 18 and 35 years old in good health.

Concerning this clone: Additional DNA sequences in this sample encode the identical CDR3. V usage is TRBV6-5 and J usage is TRBJ2-7, with D tentatively TRBD2 (6 bases). This CDR3 has 12 amino acids. Germline V gene data show CDR1 as MNHEY and CDR2 as SVGAGI. V was trimmed by 0 bases and J by 6 bases, leaving 6 bases between them. As DNA, the CDR3 is TGTGCCAGCAGTTACTCGGGGGGCGAGCAGTACTTC. This gives the protein CASSYSGGEQYF.

This clone came up once. The chain employs TRBV7-8 and TRBJ2-5, with D uncertain. This CDR3 has 15 amino acids. Trimming stripped 7 bases from V and 5 bases from J, with 20 bases between. Germline V gene data show CDR1 as SGHVS and CDR2 as FQNEAQ. DNA for the CDR3: TGTGCCAGCATCTCCGTCGATTCACCGTTGGAGACCCAGTACTTC. Translating gives CASISVDSPLETQYF.

In this sample, this clone turned up once. This chain uses TRBV7-3 with TRBJ2-5, with 11 bases matching TRBD2. Germline values: CDR1 SGHTA, CDR2 FQGTGA. The CDR3 is 18 amino acids. The V and J ends lost 2 bases and 2 bases, in that order; junction bases with no gene match: 10. This CDR3 is CASSLLAGGHIYQETQYF. For the CDR3, the DNA is TGTGCCAGCAGCTTACTAGCGGGGGGACATATTTATCAAGAGACCCAGTACTTC.

The rearrangement joins TRBV11-2 to TRBJ2-2; either TRBD1 or TRBD2 may fit D (6 bases each). V was pared by 7 bases and J by 6 bases, with 21 bases between. This CDR3 has 16 residues. Germline CDR1 reads SGHAT; CDR2 reads FQNNGV. The CDR3 region has the DNA TGTGCCAGCACCAAAATCGCTACAGGGAGGCCCGGGGAGCTGTTTTTT. It translates to CASTKIATGRPGELFF.